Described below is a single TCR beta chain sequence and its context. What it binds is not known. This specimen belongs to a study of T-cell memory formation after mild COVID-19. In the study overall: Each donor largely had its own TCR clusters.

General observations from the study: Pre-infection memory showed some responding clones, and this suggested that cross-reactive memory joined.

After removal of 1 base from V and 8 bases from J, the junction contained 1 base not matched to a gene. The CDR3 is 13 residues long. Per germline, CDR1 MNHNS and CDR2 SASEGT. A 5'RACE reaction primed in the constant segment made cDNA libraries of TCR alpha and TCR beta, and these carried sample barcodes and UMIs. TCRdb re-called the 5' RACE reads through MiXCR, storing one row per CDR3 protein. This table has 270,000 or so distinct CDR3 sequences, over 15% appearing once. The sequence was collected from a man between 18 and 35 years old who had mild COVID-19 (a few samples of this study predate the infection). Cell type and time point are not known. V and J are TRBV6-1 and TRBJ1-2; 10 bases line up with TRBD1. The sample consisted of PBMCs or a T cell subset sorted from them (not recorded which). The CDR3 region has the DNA TGTGCCAGCAGTGAAGGGACAGGGGGAGGCTACACCTTC. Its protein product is CASSEGTGGGYTF.